This is a list of T cell receptor beta chains from one sample in a study of blood T cells in healthy people across ages. TCRdb ran MiXCR on the 5' RACE reads and lists one entry per CDR3 protein. The profile shows 650,000 or so distinct CDR3 sequences, about 51% of them singletons. What was sequenced was blood. These receptors were taken from a woman older than 75 in good health. Each CDR3 is given with its conserved first and last residue. D genes are given only for firm matches. Clone size is stated in some rows and not others, as once, few, many or a class when expanded.

clone size: NA; J gene: TRBJ2-5; D gene: NA; V gene: TRBV27; CDR3 protein: CASSFAGPEETQYF
clone size: NA; J gene: TRBJ1-4; D gene: NA; V gene: TRBV2; CDR3 protein: CASSEGGKREKLFF
clone size: NA; J gene: TRBJ2-4; D gene: TRBD1; V gene: TRBV5-1; CDR3 protein: CASSPGTGVTKNIQYF
clone size: many; J gene: TRBJ2-7; D gene: TRBD2; V gene: TRBV5-1; CDR3 protein: CASSALAGKPYEQYF
clone size: NA; J gene: TRBJ2-3; D gene: TRBD2; V gene: TRBV12-3/TRBV12-4; CDR3 protein: CASSWGGSEAGTQYF
clone size: many; J gene: TRBJ2-5; D gene: NA; V gene: TRBV18; CDR3 protein: CASSPTAQETQYF
clone size: few; J gene: TRBJ2-1; D gene: TRBD2; V gene: TRBV4-3; CDR3 protein: CASSQVVAGAIGGYNEQFF
clone size: NA; J gene: TRBJ1-2; D gene: TRBD1; V gene: TRBV28; CDR3 protein: CASSFSTGAFYGYTF
clone size: NA; J gene: TRBJ1-2; D gene: NA; V gene: TRBV3-1; CDR3 protein: CASSQGGAPSGYTF
clone size: NA; J gene: TRBJ2-7; D gene: NA; V gene: TRBV13; CDR3 protein: CASSLEGNRYEQYF
clone size: NA; J gene: TRBJ2-3; D gene: NA; V gene: TRBV7-8; CDR3 protein: CASSESYNTDTQYF
clone size: NA; J gene: TRBJ1-1; D gene: NA; V gene: TRBV29-1; CDR3 protein: CSVGEAGAMNTEAFF
clone size: NA; J gene: TRBJ2-1; D gene: TRBD2; V gene: TRBV5-1; CDR3 protein: CASSPSTSRVYNEQFF
clone size: NA; J gene: TRBJ2-5; D gene: TRBD1; V gene: TRBV28; CDR3 protein: CASSLGLGQQETQYF
clone size: NA; J gene: TRBJ2-1; D gene: NA; V gene: TRBV7-9; CDR3 protein: CASSHARYEQFF
clone size: few; J gene: TRBJ2-5; D gene: NA; V gene: TRBV24-1; CDR3 protein: CATSDFGQGRNNEQYF
clone size: few; J gene: TRBJ1-1; D gene: TRBD1; V gene: TRBV20-1; CDR3 protein: CSAKTQRGRLEMNTEAFF
clone size: NA; J gene: TRBJ1-5; D gene: NA; V gene: TRBV20-1; CDR3 protein: CSARDSLVGGAKQPQHF
clone size: NA; J gene: TRBJ2-6; D gene: NA; V gene: TRBV12-3/TRBV12-4; CDR3 protein: CASSPRLTTISGANVLTF
clone size: many; J gene: TRBJ2-1; D gene: NA; V gene: TRBV3-1; CDR3 protein: CASSQDHGDRPFF
clone size: NA; J gene: TRBJ1-5; D gene: NA; V gene: TRBV3-1; CDR3 protein: CASSFGNSNQPQHF
clone size: NA; J gene: TRBJ1-1; D gene: NA; V gene: TRBV6-6; CDR3 protein: CASRLGSTEAFF
clone size: NA; J gene: TRBJ1-2; D gene: TRBD1; V gene: TRBV6-6; CDR3 protein: CASSSARGNYGYTF
clone size: NA; J gene: TRBJ1-1; D gene: NA; V gene: TRBV5-5; CDR3 protein: CASSLEAIRNTEAFF
clone size: few; J gene: TRBJ2-7; D gene: NA; V gene: TRBV6-5; CDR3 protein: CASSNQRRLLPHEQYF
clone size: NA; J gene: TRBJ2-5; D gene: NA; V gene: TRBV25-1; CDR3 protein: CASSESFQETQYF
clone size: NA; J gene: TRBJ2-1; D gene: NA; V gene: TRBV12-3/TRBV12-4; CDR3 protein: CASSLKGRGSYNEQFF
clone size: NA; J gene: TRBJ2-1; D gene: NA; V gene: TRBV7-2; CDR3 protein: CASSPVATGSTYNEQFF
clone size: NA; J gene: TRBJ2-1; D gene: TRBD2; V gene: TRBV7-9; CDR3 protein: CASSRMSSGYNEQFF
clone size: many; J gene: TRBJ2-1; D gene: NA; V gene: TRBV3-1; CDR3 protein: CASSHAVEEQFF
clone size: NA; J gene: TRBJ1-1; D gene: NA; V gene: TRBV10-2; CDR3 protein: CASSWGSTEAFF
clone size: NA; J gene: TRBJ1-2; D gene: NA; V gene: TRBV25-1; CDR3 protein: CASRRGGGDGYTF
clone size: many; J gene: TRBJ1-2; D gene: NA; V gene: TRBV2; CDR3 protein: CASSDDGIETYGYTF
clone size: NA; J gene: TRBJ1-2; D gene: NA; V gene: TRBV9; CDR3 protein: CASSPAVGRANYGYTF
clone size: once; J gene: TRBJ2-3; D gene: NA; V gene: TRBV12-3/TRBV12-4; CDR3 protein: CASRTRGSTDTQYF
clone size: many; J gene: TRBJ2-3; D gene: NA; V gene: TRBV7-3; CDR3 protein: CASSLMVGVTDTQYF
clone size: few; J gene: TRBJ2-3; D gene: NA; V gene: TRBV12-3/TRBV12-4; CDR3 protein: CASSLGISGSNTDTQYF
clone size: NA; J gene: NA; D gene: TRBD2; V gene: TRBV28; CDR3 protein: CASSYLGGSLVYNEQYF
clone size: many; J gene: TRBJ1-2; D gene: TRBD1; V gene: TRBV18; CDR3 protein: CASSPKGTGDGYTF
clone size: once; J gene: NA; D gene: NA; V gene: TRBV9; CDR3 protein: CASSAGETGFAKNIQYF
clone size: many; J gene: TRBJ1-2; D gene: NA; V gene: TRBV25-1; CDR3 protein: CASSVDGDFNYGYTF
clone size: NA; J gene: NA; D gene: NA; V gene: TRBV7-2; CDR3 protein: CASSYRGGDNEQYF
clone size: NA; J gene: TRBJ2-3; D gene: NA; V gene: TRBV7-2; CDR3 protein: CASSVGLRTDTQYF
clone size: NA; J gene: TRBJ1-2; D gene: TRBD1; V gene: TRBV7-8; CDR3 protein: CASSLATGSLANYGYTF
clone size: NA; J gene: TRBJ2-5; D gene: TRBD1; V gene: TRBV20-1; CDR3 protein: CSARAPGQRETQYF
clone size: NA; J gene: TRBJ2-1; D gene: TRBD2; V gene: TRBV29-1; CDR3 protein: CSSEWGGNEQFF
clone size: once; J gene: TRBJ2-2; D gene: NA; V gene: TRBV9; CDR3 protein: CASSVEGPEGELFF